These 13 T cell receptor beta chains came from one sample sequenced in a study of T cells in Graves' hyperthyroidism and ophthalmopathy (dated by TCRdb to the late 2010s). The method behind the library was multiplex PCR. TCRdb shows the sequencer as Illumina HiSeq 2000. The TCR beta CDR3 regions were amplified from RNA transcripts. The TCR CDR3 was subjected to a first round of RT-PCR using the HTBI primer set and the Qiagen OneStep RT-PCR kit. TCRdb trimmed the raw reads at Q25, called clones with MiXCR and kept productive beta chains. Each CDR3 protein appears once, grouped with its most common genes and DNA. For this sample there are around 450,000 distinct CDR3 sequences; 15% to 18% appear just once. 11% to 15% of the sample lies in the top ten. Sequencing was done on a sample of blood. The receptors here all came from a woman aged 18-30 years with Graves' hyperthyroidism.

The chain has TRBV5-1 and TRBJ2-2, with 7 nucleotides matching TRBD1. Germline CDR1 and CDR2: SGHRS and YFSETQ. The CDR3 extends over 15 amino acids. The trim removed 3 bases at V and 1 base at J, leaving 3 bases unmatched. This CDR3 is CASSSGTVNTGELFF. Here the CDR3 DNA reads TGCGCCAGCAGCTCCGGGACAGTGAACACCGGGGAGCTGTTTTTT.

This chain connects TRBV19 to TRBJ1-5, with a weak D call TRBD1 (5 bases). The germline CDR1 and CDR2 sequences are LNHDA and SQIVND (reference sequence). Trimming left V 5 bases short and J 6 bases short, with 17 bases between. This CDR3 is 15 amino acids long. Written as DNA, the CDR3 is TGTGCCAGTAGTGGCCCCTCAGGGTTTGTTCAGCCCCAGCATTTT. Its protein is CASSGPSGFVQPQHF. The full variable domain, in which reference TRBV19 and TRBJ1-5 provide the parts outside the CDR3, is DGGITQSPKYLFRKEGQNVTLSCEQNLNHDAMYWYRQDPGQGLRLIYYSQIVNDFQKGDIAEGYSVSREKKESFPLTVTSAQKNPTAFYLCASSGPSGFVQPQHFGDGTRLSIL.

The gene calls are TRBV15 and TRBJ2-2; D gene ambiguous. The CDR3 is made up of 17 amino acids. Germline CDR1 and CDR2: LNHNV and YYDKDF (reference sequence). Trimming stripped 1 base from V and 4 bases from J, with 16 bases between. The CDR3 is CATSRGTATVSTGELFF. In DNA form, the CDR3 reads TGTGCCACCAGCAGAGGTACCGCGACCGTTAGCACCGGGGAGCTGTTTTTT.

The J gene is TRBJ2-7, the V gene TRBV28; 11 bases are a match to TRBD1. V lost 7 bases to trimming and J lost 1 base; unmatched junction nucleotides: 6. The CDR3 contains 15 residues. Germline-derived CDR1 and CDR2 are MDHEN and SYDVKM. For the CDR3, the DNA is TGTGCCAGCAACTGGGACAGGGGGTTGTCCTACGAGCAGTACTTC. This translates into CASNWDRGLSYEQYF.

As to this clonotype: A single base separates this from a much larger clone, so it may be a read error. The V gene is TRBV11-2, the J gene TRBJ2-5; 10 nucleotides match TRBD2. V dropped 4 bases and J dropped 9; count of bases not matched to a gene: 11. Per the germline V gene, CDR1 is SGHAT and CDR2 is FQNNGV. CDR3 length equals 15 residues. CDR3 protein: CASSSSLAGSVAQYF. In nucleotides, the CDR3 is TGTGCCAGCAGCTCCTCACTAGCGGGGTCGGTGGCCCAGTACTTC.

Comments on this clonotype: The germline gene is not matched at one end of the junction; a read error may be the cause. The chain links TRBV5-1 to TRBJ2-7; D possibly corresponds to TRBD1 (6 bases). There are 14 residues in the CDR3. The germline V gene has CDR1 SGHRS and CDR2 YFSETQ. The chain's CDR3 is CASRLDSSPYEQYF. The CDR3 DNA reads as TGCGCCAGCAGGTTGGACAGTTCCCCCTACGAGCAGTACTTC. The full variable domain, completed using reference TRBV5-1 and TRBJ2-7, is KAGVTQTPRYLIKTRGQQVTLSCSPISGHRSVSWYQQTPGQGLQFLFEYFSETQRNKGNFPGRFSGRQFSNSRSEMNVSTLELGDSALYLCASRLDSSPYEQYFGPGTRLTVT.

The table lists this clonotype with many counts. The CDR3 DNA reads TGTGCCAGCAGCCTCGGGGTAGGGACATTGGGGGCTTTCTTT. It codes for CASSLGVGTLGAFF. The chain joins TRBV27 to TRBJ1-1; the D gene is possibly TRBD1 (6 bases). Per germline, CDR1 MNHEY and CDR2 SMNVEV (reference sequence). The ends were cut back, 6 bases at V and 11 bases at J, with 22 bases in the middle. The CDR3 length is 14 residues.

V gene TRBV7-2 combines with J gene TRBJ2-5; 9 bases line up with TRBD2. Germline CDR1 reads SGHTA; CDR2 reads FQGNSA. This CDR3 comprises 13 residues. V was pared by 5 bases and J by 7 bases, with 5 bases of the junction left unmatched. The CDR3 here is CASSRGLAGTQYF. For the CDR3, the DNA is TGTGCCAGCAGCCGGGGACTAGCCGGGACCCAGTACTTC.

This clonotype was counted at least ten times. The chain employs TRBV7-2 and TRBJ2-2; 7 nucleotides align to TRBD1. In germline, CDR1 is SGHTA, CDR2 FQGNSA. The ends lost 1 base at V and 7 bases at J; junction bases unmatched: 6. There are 15 residues in the CDR3. The CDR3: CASSLGDRASGELFF. CDR3 coding DNA: TGTGCCAGCAGCTTAGGCGACAGGGCGAGCGGGGAGCTGTTTTTT.

This clonotype appeared many times. One junction end disagrees with the germline gene, perhaps due to a read error. The rearrangement joins TRBV5-1 to TRBJ1-1; D unresolved. This CDR3 spans 14 amino acids. CDR1 and CDR2 from the germline V gene are SGHRS and YFSETQ. CDR3 DNA sequence: TGCGCCAGCAGGTTGGATAGTGGGGTTACTGAAGCTTTCTTT. The encoded protein is CASRLDSGVTEAFF.

This clonotype appeared many times. The rearrangement joins TRBV19 to TRBJ2-2; no reliable D call. There are 14 residues in the CDR3. Per germline, CDR1 LNHDA and CDR2 SQIVND (reference sequence). Trimming took 4 bases from V and 1 from J, leaving 7 bases between them. As DNA, the CDR3 is TGTGCCAGTAGTACCCAACTGAACACCGGGGAGCTGTTTTTT. It encodes CASSTQLNTGELFF.

This clonotype was recorded at least ten times. The J gene is TRBJ2-7, the V gene TRBV27; tentatively, D is TRBD1 (7 bases). The CDR3 length is 14 residues. Germline lookup yields CDR1 MNHEY and CDR2 SMNVEV (reference sequence). V was cut by 3 bases and J by 4 bases, with 13 bases left in between. The CDR3 sequence is CASSFKQGGYEQYF. As DNA, the CDR3 is TGTGCCAGCAGTTTTAAGCAGGGGGGATACGAGCAGTACTTC.

In this sample, this clonotype turned up a few times. This chain links TRBV12-3 or TRBV12-4 with TRBJ2-1; 10 bases agree with TRBD1. With V trimmed by 7 bases and J by 6 bases, 15 bases remained unmatched. There are 17 residues in the CDR3. CDR3 in DNA: TGTGCCAGCACCGGAAGGGGTTGGGACAGGGGTCCCAATGAGCAGTTCTTC. This encodes CASTGRGWDRGPNEQFF.